This TCR beta chain is drawn from a study of blood T cell repertoires in COVID-19. Losses at the gene ends were 3 bases for V and 3 bases for J; bases not matched to a gene: 5. This CDR3 is 16 amino acids long. In germline, CDR1 is SGHRS, CDR2 YFSETQ. Assay used: immunoSEQ multiplex PCR; TCRdb lists only in-frame clones, some missing. The sample lists 200,000 to 250,000 clones; about 90% were seen once. The chain links TRBV5-1 to TRBJ2-1; 11 bases align to TRBD2. The sample taken for sequencing was peripheral blood. The source is a man between 25 and 39 years old with COVID-19, enrolled during active disease. The CDR3 DNA reads as TGCGCCAGCAGCTCGGGGACTAGCGGATACTACAATGAGCAGTTCTTC. Its protein product is CASSSGTSGYYNEQFF. Based on the CDR3 plus reference TRBV5-1 and TRBJ2-1, the full variable domain is KAGVTQTPRYLIKTRGQQVTLSCSPISGHRSVSWYQQTPGQGLQFLFEYFSETQRNKGNFPGRFSGRQFSNSRSEMNVSTLELGDSALYLCASSSGTSGYYNEQFFGPGTRLTVL.